Each of the 13 T cell receptor beta chains below was sequenced from the same sample in a study of blood T cells in healthy people across ages. Primed by a sample-barcoded 5' primer and a J-beta primer mix, a second PCR proceeded for about 6 to 12 cycles. TCRdb processed the 5' RACE reads anew with MiXCR; each CDR3 protein has one entry. Among hundreds of thousands of distinct CDR3 sequences, 50% to 65% were seen once, and the ten largest hold about 42%. Sequencing used blood. The receptor source for this set is a man older than 75 in good health.

The chain has TRBV13 and TRBJ2-7; D may be TRBD2 (6 bases). The CDR3 has 13 amino acids. V gave up 5 bases and J gave up 2 bases, with 10 bases separating them. Germline V CDR1 and CDR2: PRHDT, FYEKMQ (reference sequence). In nucleotides, the CDR3 is TGTGCCAGCAGCCGGGGGTCTGCCTACGAGCAGTACTTC. This translates into CASSRGSAYEQYF.

V gene TRBV7-9 combines with J gene TRBJ2-7; 8 bases are shared with TRBD1. V gave up 4 bases and J gave up 3 bases; unmatched junction bases: 14. The CDR3 consists of 17 residues. Germline V gene sequence: CDR1 SEHNR, CDR2 FQNEAQ (reference sequence). CDR3 sequence: CASSSFLAPGQVYEQYF. The CDR3 DNA reads as TGTGCCAGCAGCTCCTTCTTAGCCCCGGGACAGGTCTACGAGCAGTACTTC.

This clonotype came up a few times. This sequence joins TRBV9 and TRBJ2-6, with TRBD1 as a possible D gene (6 bases). V lost 4 bases and J lost 1, with 18 bases in between. The length of the CDR3 is 18 residues. Germline values: CDR1 SGDLS, CDR2 YYNGEE. Here the CDR3 DNA reads TGTGCCAGCAGCCCCCGGACGACAGGCGGTTCTGGGGCCAACGTCCTGACTTTC. It yields the protein CASSPRTTGGSGANVLTF.

The rearrangement joins TRBV6-5 to TRBJ1-5, with D unresolved. This CDR3 region has 13 residues. Germline CDR1 MNHEY, CDR2 SVGAGI. Trimming removed 0 bases at V and 7 bases at J, with 7 bases between. CDR3 in DNA: TGTGCCAGCAGTTACTCGACGGTACAGCCCCAGCATTTT. Amino acids: CASSYSTVQPQHF.

This clonotype was counted once. J is TRBJ2-5 and V is TRBV18; D unclear. The CDR3 has 14 residues. The V and J ends lost 0 bases and 3 bases respectively, with 8 bases between them. Germline V gives CDR1 KGHSH, CDR2 LQKENI. DNA for the CDR3: TGTGCCAGCTCACCACCGTACCAGAAAGAGACCCAGTACTTC. Its protein product is CASSPPYQKETQYF.

This clonotype showed up just a few times. The V and J genes are TRBV9 and TRBJ2-4; 9 nucleotides match TRBD2. The CDR3 runs 17 residues. Germline CDR1 SGDLS, CDR2 YYNGEE. Losses at the gene ends were 0 bases for V and 1 base for J; bases not matched to a gene: 5. The CDR3 is CASSVEGGRAAKNIQYF. The CDR3 region has the DNA TGTGCCAGCAGCGTAGAAGGCGGGAGGGCTGCCAAAAACATTCAGTACTTC. The full variable domain, its missing parts supplied by reference TRBV9 and TRBJ2-4, is DSGVTQTPKHLITATGQRVTLRCSPRSGDLSVYWYQQSLDQGLQFLIQYYNGEERAKGNILERFSAQQFPDLHSELNLSSLELGDSALYFCASSVEGGRAAKNIQYFGAGTRLSVL.

The rearrangement uses TRBV29-1 and TRBJ2-1, with 8 bases fitting TRBD2. Germline V gene lookup returns CDR1 SQVTM and CDR2 ANQGSEA. Losses at the gene ends were 6 bases for V and 6 bases for J; bases not matched to a gene: 10. The CDR3 is 14 residues long. The CDR3 here is CSVTSEKASNEQFF. The DNA of the CDR3 is TGCAGCGTGACTAGCGAGAAGGCCAGCAATGAGCAGTTCTTC.

The chain joins TRBV6-1 to TRBJ1-2, with 9 nucleotides matching TRBD1. Germline V lookup: CDR1 MNHNS, CDR2 SASEGT. After removal of 5 bases from V and 6 bases from J, the junction contained 7 bases not matched to a gene. The CDR3 is 14 residues long. The CDR3: CASSSARDRDGYTF. The CDR3 DNA reads TGTGCCAGCAGTTCGGCCCGGGACAGGGATGGCTACACCTTC.

The V and J genes are TRBV10-2 and TRBJ1-2, with 9 bases lining up with TRBD1. Looked up from germline, CDR1 is WSHSY and CDR2 is SAAADI. This CDR3 spans 13 amino acids. V shed 6 bases and J 9 bases; nucleotides not matched to a gene: 8. The CDR3: CASSPTGGGSYTF. CDR3 bases: TGCGCCAGCAGCCCGACAGGGGGTGGGAGCTACACCTTC.

V usage is TRBV24-1 and J usage is TRBJ1-5, with D maybe TRBD1 (6 bases). Trimming pared 3 bases from V and 4 bases from J, leaving 9 bases between. The CDR3 consists of 14 residues. In germline, CDR1 is KGHDR, CDR2 SFDVKD. Written as DNA, the CDR3 is TGTGCCACCAGTGATCGACAGGCGAATCAGCCCCAGCATTTT. Its protein is CATSDRQANQPQHF.

A few counts support this clonotype. This chain links TRBV20-1 with TRBJ1-2; weak D call: TRBD1 (6 bases). In germline, CDR1 is DFQATT, CDR2 SNEGSKA (reference sequence). Trimming took off 2 bases at V and 8 bases at J, with 12 bases between the two ends. The CDR3 has 12 residues. The CDR3 is CSARPGQRGYTF. CDR3 nucleotide sequence: TGCAGTGCTAGACCCGGACAGCGCGGCTACACCTTC.

Only one count was recorded for this clonotype. The V gene is TRBV30, the J gene TRBJ2-1; the match to TRBD2 covers 7 bases. V shed 4 bases, J shed 6 bases, and the junction held 9 bases outside the gene matches. This CDR3 region has 14 residues. Germline V CDR1 and CDR2: GTSNPN, SVGIG (reference sequence). The CDR3 DNA is TGTGCCTGGAACGGAGCGGGGTTCTCCAATGAGCAGTTCTTC. Its protein is CAWNGAGFSNEQFF.

This chain connects TRBV5-1 to TRBJ2-3, with 7 bases identical to TRBD2. Germline CDR1 is SGHRS and CDR2 is YFSETQ. CDR3 length equals 15 residues. The V segment lost 3 bases and the J segment 2 bases; nucleotides outside the gene matches: 6. CDR3 DNA: TGCGCCAGCAGCTACCTCAGCGGGGACACAGATACGCAGTATTTT. This translates into CASSYLSGDTDTQYF.